The 17 T cell receptor beta chains below were found in one sample sequenced in a study of blood T cell repertoires in COVID-19. Clones were read by immunoSEQ multiplex PCR, and TCRdb kept only the in-frame ones, dropping some. The data show over 450,000 clones, roughly nine tenths seen once. The material sequenced was peripheral blood. The source is a young man with COVID-19, enrolled during active disease.

This CDR3 reads CATSRGGQGGPTDTQYF. The CDR3 DNA is TGTGCCACCAGCAGAGGCGGACAGGGGGGACCCACAGATACGCAGTATTTT. The chain combines TRBV15 with TRBJ2-3; the match to TRBD1 covers 10 bases. Germline CDR1 and CDR2: LNHNV and YYDKDF (reference sequence). The CDR3 totals 17 residues. Unmatched junction bases numbered 6, after V lost 1 base and J lost 2 bases.

The V gene is TRBV29-1, the J gene TRBJ1-1; D might be TRBD1 (6 bases). CDR1 SQVTM and CDR2 ANQGSEA come from the germline V gene. The CDR3 is made up of 11 amino acids. The V and J ends lost 1 base and 13 bases respectively, with 13 bases between them. The CDR3 DNA sequence: TGCAGCGTTGAAGTTCAGGGGAGTGTTTTCTTT. The encoded protein is CSVEVQGSVFF.

V usage is TRBV3-1 (or the pseudogene TRBV3-2) and J usage is TRBJ1-6; 10 nucleotides match TRBD1. The V segment lost 4 bases and the J segment 9 bases; nucleotides outside the gene matches: 12. Germline V gives CDR1 LGHDT, CDR2 YNNKEL (reference sequence). This CDR3 is built from 17 residues. The CDR3 bases are TGTGCCAGCAGCCGAGTCCCGGGACAGGGGTACAGTTCACCCCTCCACTTT. Protein product: CASSRVPGQGYSSPLHF.

Turning to this clone: Other DNA sequences in this specimen translate into the identical CDR3. The chain uses TRBV7-2 and TRBJ2-7, with TRBD2 identical over 12 bases. The trim removed 5 bases at V and 2 bases at J, leaving 4 bases unmatched. This CDR3 spans 15 amino acids. CDR1 and CDR2 (germline): SGHTA, FQGNSA. CDR3 in DNA: TGTGCCAGCAGCCCCCGGACTAGCGGGACCTACGAGCAGTACTTC. Translated, it gives CASSPRTSGTYEQYF.

Written as DNA, the CDR3 is TGTGCCAGCAGCTTACGACAGGATGGAGGAAACACCATATATTTT. This sequence encodes CASSLRQDGGNTIYF. The chain recombines TRBV13 with TRBJ1-3; tentative D call: TRBD1 (6 bases). In germline, CDR1 is PRHDT, CDR2 FYEKMQ (reference sequence). The CDR3 contains 15 residues. Trimming shortened V by 2 bases and J by 4 bases, and 12 bases separated the two germline ends.

This clone was recorded once. The V call is TRBV6-5, the J call TRBJ1-2; 9 bases match TRBD1. The CDR3 loop spans 15 amino acids. Germline V lookup: CDR1 MNHEY, CDR2 SVGAGI. J was trimmed by 8 bases and V by 2 bases; bases with no gene match: 9. CDR3 coding DNA: TGTGCCAGCAGTTACGACAGGGGGGTTACTTCGGGCTACACCTTC. Protein product: CASSYDRGVTSGYTF.

This chain uses TRBV27 with TRBJ2-5; 11 nucleotides line up with TRBD1. This CDR3 has 15 amino acids. Germline V CDR1 and CDR2: MNHEY, SMNVEV (reference sequence). The ends lost 8 bases at V and 5 bases at J; junction bases unmatched: 10. In nucleotides, the CDR3 is TGTGCCAGCGGGCGGACAGGGGGCAAGTGGGAGACCCAGTACTTC. Translated, it gives CASGRTGGKWETQYF.

The V gene is TRBV11-2, the J gene TRBJ2-5; D is unresolved. The germline V gene encodes CDR1 SGHAT and CDR2 FQNNGV. The V end was cut by 3 bases, the J end by 2 bases, with 7 bases between. CDR3 size: 13 residues. In DNA, the CDR3 is TGTGCCAGCAGCTTCATCAATCAAGAGACCCAGTACTTC. Translating gives CASSFINQETQYF.

The rearrangement uses TRBV12-5 and TRBJ2-7; tentative D call: TRBD2 (6 bases). The germline V gene has CDR1 LGHNT and CDR2 FRNRAP. The CDR3 is 14 amino acids. The V gene lost 6 bases and the J gene lost 1 base, with 13 bases spanning the gap. CDR3 residues: CASGFAGRSYEQYF. Here the CDR3 DNA reads TGTGCTAGTGGGTTCGCGGGGAGATCCTACGAGCAGTACTTC.

The chain joins TRBV21-1 to TRBJ2-2; the listed D gene, TRBD2, was not tested against the DNA. TRBV21-1 is classified as a pseudogene. The CDR3 runs 13 residues. In nucleotides, the CDR3 is TGTGCCAGCAGCTTCGGAGTCCACGGGGAGCTGTTTTTT. Amino acids: CASSFGVHGELFF.

This CDR3 is CASQPGGIGLYEQYF. The DNA of the CDR3 is TGCGCCAGCCAGCCGGGAGGGATTGGCCTCTACGAGCAGTACTTC. The chain has TRBV5-1 and TRBJ2-7; 8 bases map to TRBD2. Losses at the gene ends were 7 bases for V and 3 bases for J; bases not matched to a gene: 12. This CDR3 region has 15 residues. Germline CDR1 is SGHRS and CDR2 is YFSETQ.

The rearrangement joins TRBV6-5 to TRBJ2-2, with 9 bases fitting TRBD2. V gave up 7 bases and J gave up 7 bases; unmatched junction bases: 10. Germline CDR1 reads MNHEY; CDR2 reads SVGAGI. The CDR3 totals 15 residues. Here the CDR3 reads CASISAGGRDGELFF. CDR3 sequence (DNA): TGTGCCAGCATCTCCGCGGGGGGGCGAGACGGGGAGCTGTTTTTT.

The J gene is TRBJ2-1, the V gene TRBV7-3, with 8 bases fitting TRBD2. The V gene's germline CDR1 is SGHTA and CDR2 FQGTGA. The trim removed 2 bases at V and 6 bases at J, leaving 9 bases unmatched. The CDR3 contains 16 residues. As DNA, the CDR3 is TGTGCCAGCAGCTTATTTTTGCGGGAGGAGGCCAATGAGCAGTTCTTC. Translating gives CASSLFLREEANEQFF.

This CDR3 is CASPGRLAGADTQYF. The DNA of the CDR3 is TGTGCCAGCCCAGGCAGACTAGCGGGAGCAGATACGCAGTATTTT. This sequence joins TRBV2 and TRBJ2-3; 12 positions match TRBD2. Germline V gives CDR1 SNHLY, CDR2 FYNNEI. Germline trimming cut 8 bases from V and 4 bases from J; bases unmatched to any gene: 7. This CDR3 comprises 15 residues.

This chain joins TRBV20-1 and TRBJ1-6, with 8 nucleotides matching TRBD1. CDR3 length: 15 residues. Germline CDR1 is DFQATT and CDR2 is SNEGSKA (reference sequence). Trimming cost V 3 bases and J 7 bases; bases outside gene matches: 8. CDR3: CSASMGRGLNSPLHF. The CDR3 nucleotides are TGCAGTGCTAGTATGGGCAGGGGGCTCAATTCACCCCTCCACTTT.

The V gene is TRBV30, the J gene TRBJ1-1; D is uncertain. This CDR3 is built from 11 residues. The germline V gene has CDR1 GTSNPN and CDR2 SVGIG (reference sequence). The CDR3 sequence: CALTRDTEAFF. The CDR3 DNA sequence: TGTGCGTTGACCCGGGACACTGAAGCTTTCTTT.

The rearrangement joins TRBV5-5 to TRBJ2-4; 11 bases are a match to TRBD1. The CDR3 consists of 15 residues. J was trimmed by 6 bases and V by 4 bases; bases with no gene match: 6. Germline V gene sequence: CDR1 SGHKS, CDR2 YYEKEE (reference sequence). The CDR3 loop is CASSRSGTGGNIQYF. In DNA, the CDR3 is TGTGCCAGCAGCCGCTCCGGGACAGGGGGAAACATTCAGTACTTC.